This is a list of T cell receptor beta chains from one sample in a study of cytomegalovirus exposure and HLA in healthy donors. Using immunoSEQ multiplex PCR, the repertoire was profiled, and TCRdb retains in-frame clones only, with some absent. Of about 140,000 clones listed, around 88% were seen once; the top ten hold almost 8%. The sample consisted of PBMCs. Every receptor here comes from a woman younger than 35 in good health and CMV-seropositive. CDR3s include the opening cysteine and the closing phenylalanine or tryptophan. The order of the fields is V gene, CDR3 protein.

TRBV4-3,CASSHLMGMAQGAHGYTF
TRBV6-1,CASSDRGIYGYTF
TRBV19,CASSINSLSYEQFF
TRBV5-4,CASGLSGRGYTF
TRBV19,CASNRGQETQYF
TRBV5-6,CASSSVPDTQYF
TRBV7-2,CASSLVRSSGANVLTF
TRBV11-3,CASPTERFNQPQHF
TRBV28,CASSRLVDRGMGSPLHF
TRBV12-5,CASALGLAGYNEQFF
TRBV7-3,CASSPRGTMNTEAFF
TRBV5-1,CASSSDPARLRSGRGTGELFF
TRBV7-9,CASSSTKTGGAGQPQHF
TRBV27,CASSLYTSAASGYTF
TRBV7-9,CASSLFPGDTSQETQYF
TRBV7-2,CASSIWGLAGEGGTGELFF
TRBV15,CATSRDLRGALGNQPQHF
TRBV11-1,CASSLHSSYNSPLHF
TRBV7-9,CASSPSGKGNQPQHF
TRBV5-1,CASSLSDIQYF
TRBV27,CASSPARAFEQYF
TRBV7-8,CASSLAGRDGEQFF
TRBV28,CASHKWGVNTEAFF
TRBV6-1,CASSETSVAYNEQFF
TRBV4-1,CASSQDSGGPTNEKLFF
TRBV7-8,CASSTTSGGWRNIQYF
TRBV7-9,CASSAFTGTGNQPQHF
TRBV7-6,CASSLEQMSEKLFF
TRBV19,CGLAGSYEQYF
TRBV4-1,CASSQESGRRSQPQHF
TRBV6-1,CASSETRRGYEQYF
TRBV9,CASSVGSGNEGYTF
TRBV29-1,CSVLWGTSGGLGLTQYF
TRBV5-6,CASTSSPNPGQYF
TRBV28,CASSSPRTSGGVTGELFF
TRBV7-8,CASSILLAGEQETQYF
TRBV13,CASSLVAGGLETQYF
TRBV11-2,CASSSTGISNQPQHF
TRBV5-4,CASSSGLAGGGLTDTQYF
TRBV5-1,CASSLDGGFSQPQHF
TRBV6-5,CASRQNTEAFF
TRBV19,CASSSGQPQHF
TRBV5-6,CASSLIQGLNTEAFF
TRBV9,CASSDDSGTHEKAQYF
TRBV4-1,CASSQDVVYGYTF
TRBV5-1,CASFDEGGSETQYF
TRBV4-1,CASSQDEVAGVTYNEQFF
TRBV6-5,CASTQTGRTDTQYF
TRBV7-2,CASSGSSGNPYSPLHF
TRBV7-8,CASSRRVRDDGNTIYF